Listed here are 32 T cell receptor beta chains from one sample, sequenced in a study of T cell repertoires in cytomegalovirus infection. TCRdb reanalysed the reads using MiXCR and keeps one entry per CDR3 protein. The data hold under 100,000 distinct CDR3 sequences, with about 3.8% observed a single time. Sequenced sample: PBMCs. The receptors were gathered from a human donor in good health (CMV status not recorded). Some clones in this sample may be carry-over from other donors' samples.

At least ten counts were recorded for this clonotype. This sequence joins TRBV9 and TRBJ2-1; D unresolved. The V gene lost 0 bases and the J gene lost 0 bases, with 4 bases spanning the gap. The CDR3 contains 14 residues. Germline CDR1 reads SGDLS; CDR2 reads YYNGEE. CDR3 sequence reads: CASSVGSSYNEQFF. DNA for the CDR3: TGTGCCAGCAGCGTAGGCAGCTCCTACAATGAGCAGTTCTTC.

This clonotype has a count of ten or more. The chain combines TRBV14 with TRBJ2-3; 11 bases align to TRBD1. The ends lost 4 bases at V and 4 bases at J; junction bases unmatched: 4. CDR3 length: 15 residues. Germline V gene lookup returns CDR1 SGHDN and CDR2 FVKESK. The CDR3 is CASSLRTGGADTQYF. The CDR3 DNA sequence: TGTGCCAGCAGCCTGCGGACAGGGGGCGCAGATACGCAGTATTTT.

Many counts were recorded for this clonotype. This chain links TRBV28 with TRBJ1-4; D call uncertain. Between the trimmed V and J ends, which lost 6 bases and 6 bases, there was a span of 8 bases. Germline V CDR1 and CDR2: MDHEN, SYDVKM. The CDR3 sequence is 12 residues long. The chain's CDR3 is CASSPLDEKLFF. The CDR3 bases are TGTGCCAGCAGCCCCTTGGATGAAAAACTGTTTTTT.

This clonotype was counted many times. The gene calls are TRBV12-3 or TRBV12-4 and TRBJ2-1; TRBD1 agrees at 11 bases. V trimming: 5 bases; J trimming: 0 bases; junction bases outside the gene matches: 12. The CDR3 length is 19 residues. The CDR3 nucleotides read TGTGCCAGCAGTCCAGTCCGGACAGGGGGCGATAGCTCCTACAATGAGCAGTTCTTC. Its translation: CASSPVRTGGDSSYNEQFF.

This clonotype was seen at least ten times. The V gene is TRBV6-1, the J gene TRBJ2-3; D remains unclear. CDR3 size: 15 residues. In germline, CDR1 is MNHNS, CDR2 SASEGT. Trimming pared 7 bases from V and 0 bases from J, leaving 14 bases between. CDR3 in DNA: TGTGCCAGCATCCTAAGTAAGCCTAGCACAGATACGCAGTATTTT. Protein product: CASILSKPSTDTQYF.

This clonotype has ten or more counts. The chain links TRBV19 to TRBJ2-7; 7 bases are shared with TRBD1. CDR1 LNHDA and CDR2 SQIVND come from the germline V gene (reference sequence). J gave up 3 bases and V 8 bases, and 7 bases lay outside the gene matches. There are 13 residues in the CDR3. CDR3 residues: CASSSGQLYEQYF. The CDR3, as DNA: TGTGCCAGTTCATCGGGACAGCTCTACGAGCAGTACTTC.

This clonotype was observed many times. This chain connects TRBV15 to TRBJ1-1; D possibly corresponds to TRBD1 (6 bases). The CDR3 sequence is 13 residues long. V was clipped by 1 base and J by 8 bases, with 11 bases between them. The germline V gene has CDR1 LNHNV and CDR2 YYDKDF (reference sequence). Here the CDR3 DNA reads TGTGCCACCAGCAGAGCGCGAGGACAGGAAGCTTTCTTT. It codes for CATSRARGQEAFF.

This clonotype was seen ten or more times. In DNA, the CDR3 is TGCAGTGCGAGCCAGAACCACTACGAGCAGTACTTC. Translating gives CSASQNHYEQYF. This chain links TRBV20-1 with TRBJ2-7; D gene unclear. Trimming took off 6 bases at V and 3 bases at J, with 12 bases between the two ends. The CDR3 extends over 12 amino acids. Germline V lookup: CDR1 DFQATT, CDR2 SNEGSKA (reference sequence).

The chain is built from TRBV20-1 and TRBJ2-1, with 9 bases identical to TRBD2. The CDR3 has 14 amino acids. The germline gives CDR1 DFQATT, CDR2 SNEGSKA (reference sequence). V shed 2 bases, J shed 8 bases, and the junction held 7 bases outside the gene matches. The CDR3 DNA reads TGCAGTGCTAGAAAAGCGGGGGGCGTCGATGAGCAGTTCTTC. Protein: CSARKAGGVDEQFF.

This clonotype occurred many times. The CDR3 region is CASSPRDRQETQYF. Written as DNA, the CDR3 is TGTGCCAGCAGTCCGCGGGACCGACAAGAGACCCAGTACTTC. This sequence joins TRBV12-3 or TRBV12-4 and TRBJ2-5, with D perhaps TRBD2 (6 bases). CDR3 length: 14 amino acids. V shed 5 bases and J shed 2 bases, with 12 bases lying between them.

This clonotype was observed many times. The V gene is TRBV6-6, the J gene TRBJ1-2; 7 positions match TRBD1. CDR3 length: 13 residues. Losses at the gene ends were 5 bases for V and 4 bases for J; bases not matched to a gene: 4. The germline CDR1 and CDR2 sequences are MNHNY and SVGAGI (reference sequence). Here the CDR3 reads CASSVDRLYGYTF. The CDR3, as DNA: TGTGCCAGCAGTGTGGACAGGCTCTATGGCTACACCTTC.

V is TRBV28 and J is TRBJ2-7; no definite D call. Germline loops: CDR1 MDHEN, CDR2 SYDVKM. The CDR3 runs 11 residues. The ends were cut back, 7 bases at V and 5 bases at J, with 9 bases in the middle. In DNA form, the CDR3 reads TGTGCCAGCATTTTCAGCCACGAGCAGTACGTC. Amino acids: CASIFSHEQYV.

This clonotype was detected ten times or more. The chain uses TRBV7-2 and TRBJ1-2, with 8 bases that match TRBD1. Germline V lookup: CDR1 SGHTA, CDR2 FQGNSA. There are 15 residues in the CDR3. Trimming cost V 3 bases and J 6 bases; bases outside gene matches: 9. The CDR3, as DNA: TGTGCCAGCAGCTTCGGGACAGGCGGCGGAGATGGCTACACCTTC. Protein: CASSFGTGGGDGYTF.

This clonotype was seen many times. The V and J genes are TRBV12-3 or TRBV12-4 and TRBJ1-5; the D gene is possibly TRBD1 (5 bases). This CDR3 is built from 13 residues. V lost 4 bases, J lost 5 bases, and 9 bases lay in between. The DNA for the CDR3 is TGTGCCAGCAGTTCCAGGGTGGATCAGCCCCAGCATTTT. This encodes CASSSRVDQPQHF.

This clonotype was counted ten times or more. The chain uses TRBV20-1 and TRBJ1-1; 8 positions agree with TRBD1. Germline lookup yields CDR1 DFQATT and CDR2 SNEGSKA (reference sequence). CDR3 length equals 12 residues. The junction had 11 bases not matched to a gene; V was cut back by 6 bases and J by 11 bases. Here the CDR3 reads CSANPQGAIAFF. As DNA, the CDR3 is TGCAGTGCCAATCCCCAGGGGGCAATTGCTTTCTTT.

In this sample, this clonotype turned up many times. The chain carries TRBV6-1 and TRBJ2-5; TRBD2 is a possible D gene (5 bases). Trimming left V 6 bases short and J 2 bases short, with 19 bases between. Germline CDR1 MNHNS, CDR2 SASEGT. The CDR3 runs to 16 residues. CDR3 protein: CASSSPSGGGQETQYF. In DNA, the CDR3 is TGTGCCAGCAGCTCTCCCTCGGGCGGAGGTCAAGAGACCCAGTACTTC.

This clonotype occurred many times. This chain links TRBV28 with TRBJ1-3; D ambiguous. The V end lost 5 bases, the J end lost 7 bases, and 12 bases lay between the germline ends. The CDR3 length is 13 residues. Germline V gives CDR1 MDHEN, CDR2 SYDVKM. The CDR3 DNA follows: TGTGCCAGCAGTCTCCCCCGGATCAACACCATATATTTT. It is translated as CASSLPRINTIYF.

In this sample, this clonotype turned up many times. The chain uses TRBV6-2 or TRBV6-3 and TRBJ1-1, with D hard to call. The length of the CDR3 is 15 residues. CDR1 and CDR2 from the germline V gene are MNHEY and SVGEGT. Trimming stripped 5 bases from V and 1 base from J, with 14 bases between. The CDR3, as DNA: TGTGCCAGCAGTGGATTCAGTACTCAGAACACTGAAGCTTTCTTT. It specifies CASSGFSTQNTEAFF.

This clonotype came up many times. The rearrangement links TRBV7-3 to TRBJ2-3; weak D call: TRBD1 (9 bases). The V end was cut by 5 bases, the J end by 4 bases, with 19 bases between. CDR1 and CDR2 from the germline V gene are SGHTA and FQGTGA. The CDR3 contains 16 residues. For the CDR3, the DNA is TGTGCCAGCAGCCCGGGGGGGACAGGGAAAGCAGATACGCAGTATTTT. This gives the protein CASSPGGTGKADTQYF. The full variable domain, completed using reference TRBV7-3 and TRBJ2-3, is GAGVSQTPSNKVTEKGKYVELRCDPISGHTALYWYRQSLGQGPEFLIYFQGTGAADDSGLPNDRFFAVRPEGSVSTLKIQRTERGDSAVYLCASSPGGTGKADTQYFGPGTRLTVL.

This clonotype was counted many times. The V call is TRBV19, the J call TRBJ2-7; 10 bases are shared with TRBD2. This CDR3 spans 15 amino acids. The V gene's germline CDR1 is LNHDA and CDR2 SQIVND (reference sequence). V was pared by 7 bases and J by 6 bases, with 12 bases of the junction left unmatched. The CDR3 here is CASNSVSGGVREQYF. The CDR3 bases are TGTGCCAGTAACTCGGTGAGCGGGGGGGTTCGCGAGCAGTACTTC.

This clonotype was recorded many times. The chain is built from TRBV18 and TRBJ1-2; 9 bases match TRBD1. The germline V gene encodes CDR1 KGHSH and CDR2 LQKENI. The CDR3 has 16 residues. The J segment lost 7 bases and the V segment lost 5 bases, leaving 14 bases of the junction unmatched. CDR3 sequence (DNA): TGTGCCAGCTCATCAACCGGGACAGGGATAGGCGGTGGCTACACCTTC. Its translation is CASSSTGTGIGGGYTF.

This clonotype was picked up many times. V gene TRBV7-9 combines with J gene TRBJ2-7; D is possibly TRBD2 (5 bases). V lost 5 bases to trimming and J lost 5 bases, with 22 bases between them. Germline loops: CDR1 SEHNR, CDR2 FQNEAQ (reference sequence). The CDR3 spans 16 residues. CDR3 amino acids: CASSLPRGQLSDEQYF. The CDR3 nucleotides read TGTGCCAGCAGCCTCCCCCGCGGGCAGCTTTCCGACGAGCAGTACTTC.

This clonotype was seen many times. V gene TRBV19 combines with J gene TRBJ1-5; 7 nucleotides line up with TRBD1. V was pared by 4 bases and J by 3 bases, with 9 bases of the junction left unmatched. Per the germline V gene, CDR1 is LNHDA and CDR2 is SQIVND (reference sequence). CDR3 size: 16 residues. The CDR3 DNA is TGTGCCAGTAGTACGACGAGGGGGCCTCTCAATCAGCCCCAGCATTTT. Its translation: CASSTTRGPLNQPQHF.

This clonotype was seen ten or more times. The chain couples TRBV28 to TRBJ1-2; maybe TRBD1 (5 bases). Germline V gene data show CDR1 as MDHEN and CDR2 as SYDVKM. This CDR3 is built from 15 residues. V lost 8 bases and J 4 bases, leaving 20 bases between the germline ends. CDR3 region: CASGGAGVRSYGYTF. The CDR3 DNA reads as TGTGCCAGCGGCGGGGCCGGAGTCCGATCCTATGGCTACACCTTC.

There are many counts of this clonotype. CDR3 coding DNA: TGTGCCAGCAGGGGGACAGGGCGGAATGAGCAGTTCTTC. Translating gives CASRGTGRNEQFF. The chain employs TRBV28 and TRBJ2-1; TRBD1 matches 9 bases. Per the germline V gene, CDR1 is MDHEN and CDR2 is SYDVKM. With 6 bases clipped from V and 7 bases from J, the junction kept 4 bases outside the gene matches. This CDR3 has 13 amino acids.

This clonotype was seen many times. The chain links TRBV20-1 to TRBJ1-3, with 7 positions matching TRBD1. The trim removed 2 bases at V and 0 bases at J, leaving 16 bases unmatched. The CDR3 contains 19 residues. Germline values: CDR1 DFQATT, CDR2 SNEGSKA (reference sequence). The CDR3 protein is CSARFHRGDSHHSGNTIYF. The CDR3 coding sequence is TGCAGTGCTAGATTTCATAGAGGGGACAGCCACCACTCTGGAAACACCATATATTTT.

This clonotype was detected many times. CDR3 bases: TGTGCCAGCAGCTACCGGGACAGCAATCAGCCCCAGCATTTT. Its translation: CASSYRDSNQPQHF. The gene calls are TRBV5-5 and TRBJ1-5, with D possibly TRBD1 on 5 matching bases. V was clipped by 3 bases and J by 1 base, with 8 bases between them. The CDR3 is made up of 14 amino acids. Germline V gives CDR1 SGHKS, CDR2 YYEKEE (reference sequence). Combining the CDR3 with reference TRBV5-5 and TRBJ1-5 gives the whole variable domain DAGVTQSPTHLIKTRGQQVTLRCSPISGHKSVSWYQQVLGQGPQFIFQYYEKEERGRGNFPDRFSARQFPNYSSELNVNALLLGDSALYLCASSYRDSNQPQHFGDGTRLSIL.

This clonotype was seen ten or more times. The junction and the germline gene differ at one end; a read error may be behind it. The gene calls are TRBV5-5 and TRBJ2-1; D may correspond to TRBD1 or TRBD2 (5 bases each). This CDR3 has 15 amino acids. Looked up from germline, CDR1 is SGHKS and CDR2 is YYEKEE (reference sequence). The CDR3 DNA follows: TGTGTCAGCAGCCAGACTGACGGGACGATTAATGAGCAGTTCTTC. The encoded protein is CVSSQTDGTINEQFF. The variable domain in full, with the rest retrieved from reference TRBV5-5 and TRBJ2-1, is DAGVTQSPTHLIKTRGQQVTLRCSPISGHKSVSWYQQVLGQGPQFIFQYYEKEERGRGNFPDRFSARQFPNYSSELNVNALLLGDSALYLCVSSQTDGTINEQFFGPGTRLTVL.

This clonotype was recorded at least ten times. This rearrangement joins TRBV20-1 to TRBJ1-5; D ambiguous. CDR3 size: 13 residues. Germline V gene data show CDR1 as DFQATT and CDR2 as SNEGSKA (reference sequence). Trimming stripped 6 bases from V and 4 bases from J, with 13 bases between. As DNA, the CDR3 is TGCAGTGCCAGCAGACGGGAAAATCAGCCCCAGCATTTT. This translates into CSASRRENQPQHF.

DNA of the CDR3: TGTGCCAGCAGCCATTCGCCCACCGAGGGGGAAAGGGTTTCGGCTGAAGCTTTCTTT. This encodes CASSHSPTEGERVSAEAFF. V and J are TRBV6-2 or TRBV6-3 and TRBJ1-1, with D possibly TRBD1 on 6 matching bases. The CDR3 loop spans 19 amino acids. Germline loops: CDR1 MNHEY, CDR2 SVGEGT. With 6 bases removed from V and 6 bases from J, the gap between germline ends came to 32 bases.

This clonotype appeared many times. The chain combines TRBV7-8 with TRBJ1-2; D gene unclear. Trimming shortened V by 4 bases and J by 4 bases, and 13 bases separated the two germline ends. CDR1 is SGHVS, CDR2 FQNEAQ, per germline. The CDR3 extends over 14 amino acids. The DNA of the CDR3 is TGTGCCAGCAGCTCGAGCAGAGTACCCTATGGCTACACCTTC. Protein: CASSSSRVPYGYTF.

This clonotype has at least ten counts. The chain has TRBV3-1 and TRBJ1-5, with TRBD1 identical over 7 bases. CDR1 LGHDT and CDR2 YNNKEL come from the germline V gene (reference sequence). The CDR3 consists of 14 residues. V gave up 4 bases and J gave up 4 bases; unmatched junction bases: 4. CDR3 in amino acids: CASSPRGENQPQHF. DNA for the CDR3: TGTGCCAGCAGCCCCAGGGGGGAGAATCAGCCCCAGCATTTT.